This is a list of T cell receptor beta chains from one sample in a study of shared clonotypes between healthy human individuals. Profiling relied on immunoSEQ multiplex PCR, and the TCRdb table lists in-frame clones only, not all of them. The table includes 2,500,000 or so clones, over 85% detected once. The sample was naive CD4+ T cells sorted from blood. These receptors were obtained from a man younger than 35 in good health. CDR3s include the opening cysteine and the closing phenylalanine or tryptophan. D genes are given only for firm matches. Clone sizes are given selectively: once, few, many, or a class where the clone is expanded.

d_gene	v_gene	abundance	j_gene	CDR3aa	CDR3nt
TRBD2	TRBV6-5	.	TRBJ2-1	CASRPGLAAIEQFF	TGTGCCAGCAGACCCGGACTAGCGGCGATTGAGCAGTTCTTC
.	TRBV23-1	once	TRBJ1-1	CASSQSGHNTEAFF	TGCGCCAGCAGTCAATCGGGTCATAACACTGAAGCTTTCTTT
TRBD2	TRBV29-1	.	TRBJ2-7	CSVAGLAGGTLYEQYF	TGCAGCGTAGCCGGACTAGCGGGGGGCACTCTCTACGAGCAGTACTTC
TRBD1	TRBV30	.	TRBJ1-2	CAFSDRDGYTF	TGTGCCTTCTCGGACAGGGATGGCTACACCTTC
.	TRBV5-1	.	TRBJ2-2	CASSVTSTGTNTGELFF	TGCGCCAGCAGCGTTACCTCGACTGGAACGAACACCGGGGAGCTGTTTTTT
.	TRBV12-5	.	TRBJ2-2	CASGLGGTGELFF	TGTGCTAGTGGTTTAGGAGGTACCGGGGAGCTGTTTTTT
.	TRBV5-8	.	TRBJ2-1	CASSLGTSPPLNEQFF	TGTGCCAGCAGCTTGGGGACCTCGCCTCCCCTCAATGAGCAGTTCTTC
.	TRBV11-2	.	TRBJ1-3	CASSYSLNRNTIYF	TGTGCCAGCAGCTATTCGCTTAATCGAAACACCATATATTTT
TRBD1	TRBV28	once	TRBJ2-1	CATTRTGSPNEQFF	TGTGCCACTACCCGGACAGGGTCCCCCAATGAGCAGTTCTTC
TRBD1	TRBV12-5	.	TRBJ2-1	CASGLGTGSSYNEQFF	TGTGCTAGTGGTTTGGGGACAGGTAGCTCCTACAATGAGCAGTTCTTC
.	TRBV7-9	.	TRBJ1-1	CASTLRVSSEAFF	TGTGCCAGCACCTTAAGGGTATCCTCCGAAGCTTTCTTT
TRBD2	TRBV2	.	TRBJ2-7	CASDPSGGPFTYEQYF	TGTGCCAGCGATCCTAGCGGGGGCCCTTTTACATACGAGCAGTACTTC
.	TRBV9	once	TRBJ2-3	CASSAIPLSGAVTDTQYF	TGTGCCAGCAGCGCGATTCCCCTTTCGGGGGCGGTAACAGATACGCAGTATTTT
.	TRBV9	.	TRBJ1-4	CASPQNEKLFF	TGTGCCAGCCCGCAAAATGAAAAACTGTTTTTT
TRBD1	TRBV6-6	.	TRBJ2-7	CASSTGGGYEQYF	TGTGCCAGCTCGACAGGGGGAGGTTACGAGCAGTACTTC
TRBD1	TRBV14	.	TRBJ1-1	CASSPGRDRGGSTEAFF	TGTGCCAGCAGCCCCGGACGGGACAGGGGCGGGAGCACTGAAGCTTTCTTT
.	TRBV11-1	once	TRBJ1-2	CASSPQGQGYGYTF	TGTGCCAGCAGCCCCCAAGGCCAGGGCTATGGCTACACCTTC
.	TRBV28	once	TRBJ1-1	CASSSVTEAFF	TGTGCCAGCAGTTCGGTTACTGAAGCTTTCTTT
.	TRBV11-1	.	TRBJ1-1	CASSPGIPRGTEAFF	TGTGCCAGCAGCCCGGGGATCCCAAGGGGCACTGAAGCTTTCTTT
.	TRBV7-9	.	TRBJ2-2	CASSYDRPNTGELFF	TGTGCCAGCAGCTACGACAGGCCCAACACCGGGGAGCTGTTTTTT
.	TRBV9	.	TRBJ2-6	CASSVGLFETASGANVLTF	TGTGCCAGCAGCGTAGGGCTTTTCGAGACGGCCTCTGGGGCCAACGTCCTGACTTTC
TRBD1	TRBV29-1	.	TRBJ2-1	CSVTTGTGINNEQFF	TGCAGCGTAACTACCGGGACAGGGATAAACAATGAGCAGTTCTTC
.	TRBV4-2	.	TRBJ1-4	CASSFHARGIRATNEKLFF	TGTGCCAGCAGCTTCCACGCCCGGGGTATTAGGGCAACTAATGAAAAACTGTTTTTT
.	TRBV28	.	TRBJ1-5	CASRATGNQPQHF	TGTGCCAGCAGAGCTACGGGCAATCAGCCCCAGCATTTT
.	TRBV25-1	few	TRBJ2-5	CASRQNGAGAKETQYF	TGTGCCAGCAGACAGAATGGGGCAGGAGCTAAAGAGACCCAGTACTTC
TRBD2	TRBV9	.	TRBJ2-1	CASSVEPGLAINEQFF	TGTGCCAGCAGCGTAGAACCGGGACTAGCGATCAATGAGCAGTTCTTC
.	TRBV27	.	TRBJ2-3	CASRLGMAAPTDTQYF	TGTGCCAGCAGGTTGGGAATGGCTGCCCCCACAGATACGCAGTATTTT
.	TRBV28	.	TRBJ2-7	CASSLAGTYEQYF	TGTGCCAGCAGTTTAGCTGGGACCTACGAGCAGTACTTC
.	TRBV7-2	.	TRBJ1-1	CASSLRGRTHTEAFF	TGTGCCAGCAGCTTGAGGGGCAGGACCCACACTGAAGCTTTCTTT
TRBD1	TRBV7-9	.	TRBJ1-4	CASSSFRGLDEKLFF	TGTGCCAGCAGCTCCTTCAGGGGGCTTGATGAAAAACTGTTTTTT
.	TRBV4-2	few	TRBJ1-3	CASRPSSGNTIYF	TGTGCCAGCAGGCCTAGCTCTGGAAACACCATATATTTT
.	TRBV7-9	.	TRBJ2-3	CASSLIGRPVTDTQYF	TGTGCCAGCAGCTTAATAGGTCGACCAGTCACAGATACGCAGTATTTT
.	TRBV19	.	TRBJ1-5	CASSIGQTSNQPQHF	TGTGCCAGTAGTATCGGACAGACTAGCAATCAGCCCCAGCATTTT
.	TRBV7-9	.	TRBJ1-4	CASSPFGGTTNEKLFF	TGTGCCAGCAGCCCTTTTGGGGGGACAACTAATGAAAAACTGTTTTTT
.	TRBV27	.	TRBJ2-7	CASSPPKGEQYF	TGTGCCAGCAGTCCCCCGAAGGGGGAGCAGTACTTC
TRBD2	TRBV5-6	.	TRBJ2-5	CASSLGGLAGMGETQYF	TGTGCCAGCAGCTTGGGTGGACTAGCGGGGATGGGGGAGACCCAGTACTTC
TRBD2	TRBV7-3	.	TRBJ2-1	CASSPRGGRDEQFF	TGTGCCAGCAGCCCACGGGGGGGGCGCGATGAGCAGTTCTTC
.	TRBV2	.	TRBJ1-5	CASSEQGRSNQPQHF	TGTGCCAGCAGTGAACAAGGTAGGAGCAATCAGCCCCAGCATTTT
TRBD1	TRBV19	.	TRBJ2-5	CASSISDRETQYF	TGTGCCAGTAGTATATCGGACAGGGAGACCCAGTACTTC
TRBD1	TRBV29-1	.	TRBJ2-3	CSVSQGVDTQYF	TGCAGCGTGTCTCAGGGGGTTGATACGCAGTATTTT